These T cell receptor beta chains were read from a single sample in a study of blood T cell repertoires in COVID-19. Measured with immunoSEQ multiplex PCR; TCRdb has only the in-frame clones, and not every one. The sample lists about 480,000 clones, 80% to 90% occurring once. The sample taken for sequencing was peripheral blood. The receptors derive from a man younger than 30 with COVID-19, enrolled during active disease. Both conserved end residues are part of each CDR3. The order of the fields is J gene, clone size, D gene, V gene, CDR3 protein, CDR3 DNA. The D gene is left open where the match is weak. Clone size is given for some rows only: seen once, a few or many times, or a class if the clone is expanded.

>TRBJ1-3|.|.|TRBV10-2
CASLGGGNTIYF
TGCGCCAGCCTCGGGGGGGGAAACACCATATATTTT
>TRBJ2-3|once|TRBD1|TRBV9
CASSVGFGTGDTDTQYF
TGTGCCAGCAGCGTAGGTTTTGGGACAGGAGACACAGATACGCAGTATTTT
>TRBJ2-7|.|.|TRBV7-9
CASSQGPGPYEQYF
TGTGCCAGCAGTCAGGGGCCAGGACCCTACGAGCAGTACTTC
>TRBJ2-3|.|TRBD2|TRBV2
CASSESGGPSDTQYF
TGTGCCAGCAGTGAATCGGGGGGGCCCTCAGATACGCAGTATTTT
>TRBJ2-1|.|TRBD2|TRBV2
CASWREGAHEQFF
TGTGCCAGCTGGCGGGAGGGGGCGCATGAGCAGTTCTTC
>TRBJ2-1|.|TRBD2|TRBV3-1/TRBV3-2
CASTPKMQSGTINEQFF
TGTGCCAGCACCCCCAAGATGCAAAGCGGGACTATCAATGAGCAGTTCTTC
>TRBJ2-5|.|.|TRBV24-1
CATSDLPRQETQYF
TGTGCCACCAGTGATTTGCCACGGCAAGAGACCCAGTACTTC
>TRBJ2-2|.|TRBD1|TRBV10-1
CASSTGTGYYTGELFF
TGCGCCAGCAGTACCGGGACAGGGTATTACACCGGGGAGCTGTTTTTT
>TRBJ2-1|few|TRBD1|TRBV6-5
CASRGQGRGRHEQFF
TGTGCCAGCAGGGGACAGGGACGCGGTAGGCATGAGCAGTTCTTC
>TRBJ1-4|.|.|TRBV3-1/TRBV3-2
CASSQLSKLFF
TGTGCCAGCAGCCAACTGTCAAAACTGTTTTTT
>TRBJ2-7|.|.|TRBV6-5
CASSTVSYEQYF
TGTGCCAGCAGCACGGTTTCCTACGAGCAGTACTTC
>TRBJ2-1|.|TRBD1|TRBV5-1
CASSLGYYGTGGFDEQFF
TGCGCCAGCAGCTTGGGGTATTATGGGACAGGGGGCTTTGATGAGCAGTTCTTC
>TRBJ1-6|.|.|TRBV6-5
CASRARRVSISPLHF
TGTGCCAGCAGGGCACGACGGGTTTCTATTTCACCCCTCCACTTT
>TRBJ2-5|.|TRBD2|TRBV5-1
CASSAGLEWGQETQYF
TGCGCCAGCAGCGCGGGACTAGAGTGGGGGCAAGAGACCCAGTACTTC
>TRBJ2-6|.|TRBD1|TRBV3-1/TRBV3-2
CASSQDRPFSGANVLTF
TGTGCCAGCAGCCAGGACAGGCCCTTCTCTGGGGCCAACGTCCTGACTTTC
>TRBJ2-1|.|.|TRBV19
CASTSPRGRYNEQFF
TGTGCCAGTACCTCACCCAGGGGCCGGTACAATGAGCAGTTCTTC
>TRBJ1-5|once|.|TRBV12-5
CASGRTNEQPQHF
TGTGCTAGTGGCCGAACCAACGAGCAGCCCCAGCATTTT
>TRBJ2-1|.|.|TRBV19
CASSIETTNNEQFF
TGTGCCAGTAGTATTGAAACTACTAACAATGAGCAGTTCTTC
>TRBJ1-3|once|.|TRBV18
CASSPPSARAWDTIYF
TGTGCCAGCTCACCACCATCGGCCAGGGCTTGGGACACCATATATTTT
>TRBJ2-2|.|.|TRBV18
CASSSTANTGELFF
TGTGCCAGCTCCTCGACAGCGAACACCGGGGAGCTGTTTTTT
>TRBJ2-2|.|TRBD1|TRBV5-4
CASSPGSGGTGELFF
TGTGCCAGCAGTCCCGGATCAGGGGGCACCGGGGAGCTGTTTTTT
>TRBJ2-3|.|.|TRBV7-2
CASSLGLGDTQYF
TGTGCCAGCAGCTTAGGGCTAGGAGATACGCAGTATTTT
>TRBJ1-1|.|TRBD1|TRBV10-1
CASSETRGGGMNTEAFF
TGCGCCAGCAGTGAGACCCGAGGAGGGGGCATGAACACTGAAGCTTTCTTT
>TRBJ2-7|.|TRBD1|TRBV5-4
CASSLAGTGGHEQYF
TGTGCCAGCAGCTTGGCCGGGACAGGGGGCCACGAGCAGTACTTC
>TRBJ2-2|.|TRBD1|TRBV11-2
CASSLGQGTPGELFF
TGTGCCAGCAGCTTAGGACAGGGGACTCCCGGGGAGCTGTTTTTT
>TRBJ2-1|.|TRBD2|TRBV7-8
CASSKRFSGNSYNEQFF
TGTGCCAGCAGCAAGCGGTTTAGCGGGAACTCCTACAATGAGCAGTTCTTC